This T cell receptor (beta chain) was identified during a study of blood T cells in healthy people across ages. CDR1 is KGHSH and CDR2 is LQKENI in the germline V gene. The CDR3 runs 18 residues. V was cut by 3 bases and J by 0 bases, with 18 bases left in between. A sample-barcoded 5' primer and a J-beta primer mix were used in a second PCR of about 7 to 12 cycles. TCRdb re-analysed the 5' RACE reads in MiXCR, keeping a single row per CDR3 protein. The table shows about 1,500,000 distinct CDR3 sequences, with over 25% occurring only once. The receptor was isolated from a woman aged 30 to 39 in good health. J is TRBJ2-4 and V is TRBV18; maybe TRBD2 (6 bases). Source material: blood. The CDR3 bases are TGTGCCAGCTCACCTCAATCGGGGGTGGGAATAGCCAAAAACATTCAGTACTTC. Translation gives CASSPQSGVGIAKNIQYF.